A selection of T cell receptor beta chains follows, all from one sample in a study of T cell responses to AZD1222 COVID-19 vaccine. The data were produced by immunoSEQ multiplex PCR, yet TCRdb's version contains in-frame clones alone and is incomplete. The table shows some 140,000 clones, with approximately 93% occurring only once. This specimen was peripheral blood, taken on day 0 of AZD1222 vaccination. These receptor sequences come from an adult in good health. Both conserved end residues are part of each CDR3. A D gene is named only where the DNA matches it firmly. Rows give clone size only sometimes, using once, few, many, or a class for an expanded clone.

J gene | CDR3 length | V gene | clone size | D gene | CDR3 DNA | CDR3 protein
TRBJ2-7 | 11 | TRBV20-1 | - | TRBD2 | TGCAGTGCTAGGTCTAGCGGCGAGCAGTACTTC | CSARSSGEQYF
TRBJ2-1 | 15 | TRBV5-1 | - | TRBD2 | TGCGCCAGCAGCTTAGCGCTAGCGGTCTACAATGAGCAGTTCTTC | CASSLALAVYNEQFF
TRBJ2-7 | 16 | TRBV3-1/TRBV3-2 | few | TRBD2 | TGTGCCAGCAGCCAAGAACGGCTAGCGGGTTCGTACGAGCAGTACTTC | CASSQERLAGSYEQYF
TRBJ2-1 | 17 | TRBV12-5 | - | TRBD2 | TGTGCTAGTGGTTTCCATACAGCGGGACCGCGCTACAATGAGCAGTTCTTC | CASGFHTAGPRYNEQFF
TRBJ2-5 | 17 | TRBV5-1 | - | TRBD2 | TGCGCCAGCAGCCCGGGACTACCAAAATTCGACCGAGAGACCCAGTACTTC | CASSPGLPKFDRETQYF
TRBJ1-2 | 12 | TRBV29-1 | - | TRBD1 | TGCAGCGTTGAAGATCAGGGGGACGGCTACACCTTC | CSVEDQGDGYTF
TRBJ1-1 | 15 | TRBV6-5 | - | TRBD1 | TGTGCCAGCAGTTATTCAGGGGGGAAAGCCCCTGAAGCTTTCTTT | CASSYSGGKAPEAFF
TRBJ1-1 | 14 | TRBV11-2 | - | TRBD1 | TGTGCCAGCAGCTTCCTCAGGGGGGGCACTGAAGCTTTCTTT | CASSFLRGGTEAFF
TRBJ2-2 | 14 | TRBV11-1 | - | TRBD1 | TGTGCCAGCAGCCGACAGGGATCCAACGGGGAGCTGTTTTTT | CASSRQGSNGELFF
TRBJ2-7 | 15 | TRBV7-2 | - | - | TGTGCCAGCAGCTTAGTTGCAGGGCCTTCGGTCGGGCAGTACTTC | CASSLVAGPSVGQYF
TRBJ2-3 | 14 | TRBV7-2 | - | - | TGTGCCAGCAGCTTCAGGGATGGCACAGATACGCAGTATTTT | CASSFRDGTDTQYF
TRBJ2-7 | 16 | TRBV7-8 | - | - | TGTGCCAGCAGCTTAGAAAAGGTTGGAGGGGCTTACGAGCAGTACTTC | CASSLEKVGGAYEQYF
TRBJ2-1 | 15 | TRBV6-5 | - | TRBD1 | TGTGCCAGCAGAGGGACAGGCTACCTCTACAATGAGCAGTTCTTC | CASRGTGYLYNEQFF
TRBJ2-7 | 13 | TRBV6-5 | - | - | TGTGCCAGCACCCCCTTGGGCTTCCCCGAGCAGTACTTC | CASTPLGFPEQYF
TRBJ1-2 | 15 | TRBV4-1 | - | - | TGCGCCAGCAGCCAAGAAAGTCCGGGGATATATGGCTACACCTTC | CASSQESPGIYGYTF
TRBJ1-1 | 12 | TRBV6-5 | - | - | TGTGCCAGCAGTTACCGGGATACTGAAGCTTTCTTT | CASSYRDTEAFF
TRBJ1-2 | 17 | TRBV9 | - | - | TGTGCCAGCAGCGTAGCGGTACGGGCAGGGGCGGGCTATGGCTACACCTTC | CASSVAVRAGAGYGYTF
TRBJ1-2 | 15 | TRBV19 | - | TRBD1 | TGTGCCAGCACTGCCCAGACAGGGAAAGGAGATGGCTACACCTTC | CASTAQTGKGDGYTF
TRBJ1-1 | 14 | TRBV7-9 | once | - | TGTGCCAGCGTCCTAAACGGGGGGGCCCTTGAAGCTTTCTTT | CASVLNGGALEAFF
TRBJ1-6 | 15 | TRBV5-1 | - | TRBD1 | TGCGCCAGCAGCCCGGGACAGAGCGGAGGTTCACCCCTCCACTTT | CASSPGQSGGSPLHF
TRBJ2-1 | 13 | TRBV3-1/TRBV3-2 | - | - | TGTGCCAGCAGCCAAGATGGGAGCGGCGAGCAGTTCTTC | CASSQDGSGEQFF
TRBJ1-5 | 16 | TRBV18 | - | - | TGTGCCAGCTCACCACCCCCAGGGTCAAGCAATCAGCCCCAGCATTTT | CASSPPPGSSNQPQHF
TRBJ2-2 | 12 | TRBV9 | - | - | TGTGCCAGCAGCGTAGTTATAGGGGAGCTGTTTTTT | CASSVVIGELFF
TRBJ1-1 | 15 | TRBV18 | - | - | TGTGCCAGCTCACCGCGGTTGGGTGTCGACACTGAAGCTTTCTTT | CASSPRLGVDTEAFF
TRBJ2-7 | 14 | TRBV2 | - | - | TGTGCCAGCAGTGAAGGCGACAGTTCCTACGAGCAGTACTTC | CASSEGDSSYEQYF
TRBJ2-1 | 13 | TRBV11-3 | - | - | TGTGCCAGCAGCTTAGATCGGGACCATGAGCAGTTCTTC | CASSLDRDHEQFF
TRBJ2-5 | 14 | TRBV3-1/TRBV3-2 | - | TRBD1 | TGTGCCAGCAGCGACCGGGACAGTGAAGAGACCCAGTACTTC | CASSDRDSEETQYF
TRBJ1-3 | 14 | TRBV28 | once | TRBD1 | TGTGCCAGCAGTGGACAGGGAATTGGAAACACCATATATTTT | CASSGQGIGNTIYF
TRBJ1-2 | 15 | TRBV7-9 | - | TRBD1 | TGTGCCAGCAGCTTGAAGGGGGCCGGCAGCTATGGCTACACCTTC | CASSLKGAGSYGYTF
TRBJ2-1 | 15 | TRBV7-9 | - | TRBD2 | TGTGCCAGCAGCAGGGACTACCCCTCCTACAATGAGCAGTTCTTC | CASSRDYPSYNEQFF
TRBJ2-7 | 11 | TRBV29-1 | - | - | TGCAGCGTTGAGGTCCGCTACGAGCAGTACTTC | CSVEVRYEQYF
TRBJ2-3 | 14 | TRBV5-1 | - | - | TGCGCCAGCAGCTTGGCCGGGGGAACAGATACGCAGTATTTT | CASSLAGGTDTQYF
TRBJ2-1 | 16 | TRBV7-3 | - | TRBD1 | TGTGCCAGCAGCTTCGTAGGGGGCCTCTCCTACAATGAGCAGTTCTTC | CASSFVGGLSYNEQFF
TRBJ1-1 | 14 | TRBV18 | - | - | TGTGCCAGCTCACTCACACAGGTACCGGCGGGAGCTTTCTTT | CASSLTQVPAGAFF
TRBJ2-2 | 12 | TRBV27 | - | - | TGTGCCAGCAGACTAAGTCACGGGGAGCTGTTTTTT | CASRLSHGELFF
TRBJ2-7 | 15 | TRBV6-1 | - | TRBD1 | TGTGCCAGCAGTGAAGGGACAGGGGGCTCCTACGAGCAGTACTTC | CASSEGTGGSYEQYF
TRBJ1-3 | 13 | TRBV5-4 | - | - | TGTGCCAGCAGTCATAGCGACGGAAACACCATATATTTT | CASSHSDGNTIYF
TRBJ2-7 | 13 | TRBV5-4 | - | - | TGTGCCAGCAGTTTTCCGGACAACTACGAGCAGTACTTC | CASSFPDNYEQYF
TRBJ1-3 | 20 | TRBV30 | - | - | TGTGCCTGGAGTGACCCCGGGAGGGGCGGACAGCGGTACTCTGGAAACACCATATATTTT | CAWSDPGRGGQRYSGNTIYF
TRBJ1-3 | 12 | TRBV28 | - | - | TGTGCCAGCAGTCTCAGGGATACCACCATATATTTT | CASSLRDTTIYF
TRBJ2-2 | 14 | TRBV11-3 | - | - | TGTGCCAGCAGCTTAGGGCGGGTCACCGGGGAGCTGTTTTTT | CASSLGRVTGELFF
TRBJ1-1 | 14 | TRBV27 | - | TRBD1 | TGTGCCAGCAGTTCTGGACAGGGCATCACTGAAGCTTTCTTT | CASSSGQGITEAFF
TRBJ2-1 | 17 | TRBV19 | once | TRBD2 | TGTGCCAGTAGTATCCGCAGCCTAGCGGTTTCCTACAATGAGCAGTTCTTC | CASSIRSLAVSYNEQFF
TRBJ1-2 | 12 | TRBV9 | once | TRBD1 | TGTGCCAGCAACAGGGGGGGCTATGGCTACACCTTC | CASNRGGYGYTF